The sample holds many counts of the clone carrying this TCR beta chain. The antigen remains unidentified. The read terminates 3 residues ahead of where the CDR3 ends, so the germline J gene completes it. V shed 0 bases and J shed 0 bases, with 7 bases lying between them. The CDR3 consists of 15 residues. Germline-derived CDR1 and CDR2 are SGHNT and YYREEE (reference sequence). Caucasian heritage predominated among both patients and controls. The table came from immunoSEQ multiplex PCR; TCRdb's copy has only in-frame clones and leaves some out. The sample contains 42,000 or so clones, none of them singletons. This record comes from a study of T cell clonality in common variable immunodeficiency. Findings of the study overall: Compared with controls, CVID subjects had fewer shared TCRbeta clones.

The sequencing sample was made of peripheral blood mononuclear cells. This receptor was obtained from a person between 18 and 75 years old in good health. The gene calls are TRBV5-4 and TRBJ1-3, with D tentatively TRBD1 (5 bases). CDR3 DNA, as far as it was read: TGTGCCAGCAGCTTGGTGGGGGGCTCTGGAAACACC. Protein sequence: CASSLVGGSGNT. The CDR3 reads in full as CASSLVGGSGNTIYF.